Listed here are 14 T cell receptor beta chains from one sample, sequenced in a study of post-analysis software for immune sequencing data. Regarding the study as a whole: The five TRBV segments detected at higher frequency in patients than in controls included TRBV5-6, TRBV5-1 and TRBV20-1.

Included in the TCR beta cDNA libraries were unique molecular identifiers. One entry per CDR3 protein results from TCRdb running MiXCR on the PCR reads. The sample includes about 430,000 distinct CDR3 sequences, roughly 40% of them seen just once. For these receptors, no antigen is known. The specimen was blood. The receptors here all came from a girl aged 2 to 9 with multiple sclerosis.

The chain is built from TRBV7-3 and TRBJ2-1, with 9 bases identical to TRBD2. The CDR3 has 14 amino acids. Germline trimming cut 5 bases from V and 7 bases from J; bases unmatched to any gene: 6. Per the germline V gene, CDR1 is SGHTA and CDR2 is FQGTGA. The CDR3 sequence: CASSRGLASNEQFF. The CDR3 bases are TGTGCCAGCAGCCGGGGACTAGCAAGTAATGAGCAGTTCTTC.

CDR3 residues: CASSFMPAGTIPLFHGYTF. CDR3 sequence (DNA): TGCGCCAGCAGCTTCATGCCGGCTGGAACTATACCCCTATTCCATGGCTACACCTTC. The chain carries TRBV5-1 and TRBJ1-2; no definite D call. The length of the CDR3 is 19 residues. CDR1 is SGHRS and CDR2 is YFSETQ in the germline V gene. V lost 2 bases, J lost 6 bases, and 29 bases lay in between.

The CDR3, as DNA: TGCGCCAACCGTTTCCGGGACAGGGCGACGTTACCACCCTACGAGCAGTACTTC. Translation gives CANRFRDRATLPPYEQYF. This chain links TRBV10-2 with TRBJ2-7, with 9 bases lining up with TRBD1. From germline, CDR1 is WSHSY and CDR2 SAAADI. Trimming took 10 bases from V and 2 from J; bases not matched to a gene: 21. This CDR3 is 18 amino acids long.

J is TRBJ1-5 and V is TRBV4-2; no reliable D call. Trimming pared 2 bases from V and 7 bases from J, leaving 15 bases between. The CDR3 contains 15 residues. The germline V gene has CDR1 LGHNA and CDR2 YNFKEQ. The CDR3 region is CASSQSSASRQPQHF. CDR3 nucleotide sequence: TGTGCCAGCAGCCAATCATCGGCCTCGCGGCAGCCCCAGCATTTT.

The V call is TRBV14, the J call TRBJ2-3, with 12 bases fitting TRBD2. The V and J ends lost 2 bases and 2 bases, in that order; junction bases with no gene match: 5. This CDR3 comprises 17 residues. CDR1 SGHDN and CDR2 FVKESK come from the germline V gene. Here the CDR3 reads CASSQRLAGEATDTQYF. CDR3 nucleotide sequence: TGTGCCAGCAGCCAACGACTAGCGGGAGAAGCCACAGATACGCAGTATTTT.

This sequence joins TRBV2 and TRBJ1-5; 8 positions match TRBD1. Trimming removed 2 bases from V and 6 bases from J; junction bases left unmatched: 3. The CDR3 has 14 residues. Germline V gene sequence: CDR1 SNHLY, CDR2 FYNNEI. The CDR3 sequence is CASSESGGSQPQHF. The CDR3 nucleotides read TGTGCCAGCAGTGAATCAGGGGGCAGTCAGCCCCAGCATTTT.

In this sample, this clonotype turned up once. The chain couples TRBV9 to TRBJ2-1; 11 bases line up with TRBD2. CDR3 length: 16 residues. V dropped 5 bases and J dropped 3; count of bases not matched to a gene: 7. CDR1 and CDR2 from the germline V gene are SGDLS and YYNGEE. The CDR3 is CASSELAGELYNEQFF. DNA of the CDR3: TGTGCCAGCAGTGAACTAGCGGGAGAACTCTACAATGAGCAGTTCTTC.

V gene TRBV15 combines with J gene TRBJ2-2; D tentatively reads TRBD1 or TRBD2 (5 bases each). The CDR3 consists of 16 residues. Germline CDR1 reads LNHNV; CDR2 reads YYDKDF (reference sequence). With 1 base removed from V and 6 bases from J, the gap between germline ends came to 15 bases. The CDR3 is CATSRALVGEPGELFF. The CDR3 DNA reads TGTGCCACCAGCAGAGCCCTGGTGGGGGAGCCCGGGGAGCTGTTTTTT.

The V gene is TRBV7-6, the J gene TRBJ1-5; D gene unclear. CDR1 and CDR2 (germline): SGHVS, FNYEAQ. The V end lost 5 bases, the J end lost 4 bases, and 15 bases lay between the germline ends. The CDR3 runs to 15 residues. CDR3 region: CASSNYRPGNQPQHF. The CDR3 nucleotides are TGTGCCAGCAGCAACTACCGACCTGGTAATCAGCCCCAGCATTTT.

As for this clonotype: At one end, the junction sequence differs from germline, possibly due to a read error. The chain is built from TRBV7-2 and TRBJ2-5; the D is unclear. The CDR3 spans 13 residues. Per germline, CDR1 SGHTA and CDR2 FQGNSA. CDR3 DNA sequence: TGTGTCAGCAGCTTCCTTGCACAAGAGACCCAGTACTTC. As protein: CVSSFLAQETQYF.

The V call is TRBV12-3 or TRBV12-4, the J call TRBJ2-1; tentative D call: TRBD2 (7 bases). CDR3 length: 13 amino acids. The V end was cut by 2 bases, the J end by 9 bases, with 11 bases between. In nucleotides, the CDR3 is TGTGCCAGCAGTTTATTGGGAGGGGGTGAGCAGTTCTTC. Its protein is CASSLLGGGEQFF.

As DNA, the CDR3 is TGTGCCACCAGCCCCTTGAGCGGACTAGCGGAAGAGACCCAGTACTTC. Translating gives CATSPLSGLAEETQYF. The rearrangement links TRBV15 to TRBJ2-5; 10 nucleotides agree with TRBD2. The CDR3 length is 16 residues. The V gene's germline CDR1 is LNHNV and CDR2 YYDKDF (reference sequence). The trim removed 5 bases at V and 3 bases at J, leaving 9 bases unmatched.

The V and J genes are TRBV13 and TRBJ2-5, with D possibly TRBD2 on 5 matching bases. The DNA end is a closer match to TRBJ2-7, so the J assignment may be wrong. The CDR3 contains 15 residues. Per germline, CDR1 PRHDT and CDR2 FYEKMQ (reference sequence). DNA of the CDR3: TGTGCCAGCAGCTCCCCCGAGGGATCGGTCTACGAGCAGTACTTC. Amino acid sequence: CASSSPEGSVYEQYF.

This sequence joins TRBV12-3 or TRBV12-4 and TRBJ1-4, with D uncertain. V lost 5 bases to trimming and J lost 10 bases, with 14 bases between them. CDR3 length: 13 residues. The CDR3 bases are TGTGCCAGCAGTCTTGGATCACCTGGAAAACTGTTTTTT. This sequence encodes CASSLGSPGKLFF.